This section outlines one TCR beta chain sequence together with its context. The data were obtained in a study of radiation and T cells in renal cell carcinoma. Time point specified: baseline pretreatment blood. Specified treatment: 15 Gy SBRT to primary tumor, nephrectomy 4 weeks later. V shed 5 bases, J shed 8 bases, and the junction held 5 bases outside the gene matches. The CDR3 loop spans 13 amino acids. The germline V gene encodes CDR1 SGHRS and CDR2 YFSETQ. The data were produced by immunoSEQ multiplex PCR, yet TCRdb's version contains in-frame clones alone and is incomplete. The sample carries about 140,000 clones, 75% to 90% recorded once.

This chain uses TRBV5-1 with TRBJ2-1, with 9 nucleotides matching TRBD2. Here the sequenced sample was blood, taken from a patient whose treatment included radiotherapy and nephrectomy. The sequence came from a woman between 45 and 60 years old with renal cell carcinoma. The CDR3 DNA reads TGCGCCAGCAGTGGCGGGAGGGCATATGAGCAGTTCTTC. It is translated as CASSGGRAYEQFF. Complete variable domain (other parts from reference TRBV5-1 and TRBJ2-1): KAGVTQTPRYLIKTRGQQVTLSCSPISGHRSVSWYQQTPGQGLQFLFEYFSETQRNKGNFPGRFSGRQFSNSRSEMNVSTLELGDSALYLCASSGGRAYEQFFGPGTRLTVL.